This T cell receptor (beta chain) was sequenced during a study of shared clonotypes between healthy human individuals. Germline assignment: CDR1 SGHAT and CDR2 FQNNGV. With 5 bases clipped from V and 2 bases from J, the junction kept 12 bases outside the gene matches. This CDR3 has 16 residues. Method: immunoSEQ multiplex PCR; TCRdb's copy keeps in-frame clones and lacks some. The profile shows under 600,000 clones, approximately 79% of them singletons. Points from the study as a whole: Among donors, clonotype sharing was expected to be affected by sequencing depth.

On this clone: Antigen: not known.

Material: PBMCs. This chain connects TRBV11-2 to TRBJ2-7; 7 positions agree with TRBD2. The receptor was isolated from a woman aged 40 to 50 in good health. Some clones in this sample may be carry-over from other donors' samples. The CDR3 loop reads CASSPGRLAKTYEQYF. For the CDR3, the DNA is TGTGCCAGCAGCCCCGGGCGACTAGCTAAGACCTACGAGCAGTACTTC.